The 10 T cell receptor beta chains reported below all come from one sample, sequenced in a study of blood T cell repertoires in COVID-19. Libraries were prepared by immunoSEQ multiplex PCR; TCRdb keeps only in-frame clonotypes and omits some of them. The sample has around 70,000 clones; less than 80% are singletons. The specimen sequenced was peripheral blood. Source of these receptors: a man aged 55-75 years with active or convalescent COVID-19.

Only one count was recorded for this clone. The V call is TRBV12-3 or TRBV12-4, the J call TRBJ1-5, with a possible D match to TRBD1 (6 bases). Trimming pared 3 bases from V and 11 bases from J, leaving 14 bases between. The CDR3 runs 13 residues. CDR3 coding DNA: TGTGCCAGCAGTTTTCGAGACAGGAAATCCCAGCATTTT. This sequence encodes CASSFRDRKSQHF.

The rearrangement joins TRBV5-1 to TRBJ1-4; 8 bases line up with TRBD1. The CDR3 contains 15 residues. Germline V lookup: CDR1 SGHRS, CDR2 YFSETQ. After removal of 4 bases from V and 3 bases from J, the junction contained 5 bases not matched to a gene. CDR3 in amino acids: CASSRATGANEKLFF. The CDR3 nucleotides are TGCGCCAGCAGCAGGGCGACAGGGGCTAATGAAAAACTGTTTTTT.

The rearrangement links TRBV10-3 to TRBJ1-2; 7 bases line up with TRBD1. Losses at the gene ends were 6 bases for V and 6 bases for J; bases not matched to a gene: 4. The CDR3 extends over 12 amino acids. CDR1 and CDR2 from the germline V gene are ENHRY and SYGVKD. CDR3 in amino acids: CAIRSGGHGYTF. CDR3 nucleotides: TGTGCCATCAGATCAGGGGGTCATGGCTACACCTTC.

V usage is TRBV28 and J usage is TRBJ2-3, with unresolved D. Germline V gene lookup returns CDR1 MDHEN and CDR2 SYDVKM. The CDR3 contains 14 residues. V lost 11 bases, J lost 6 bases, and 21 bases lay in between. CDR3 loop: CASSPASHLDTQYF. The CDR3, as DNA: TGTGCCTCATCCCCGGCTAGTCACTTGGATACGCAGTATTTT.

The chain uses TRBV7-6 and TRBJ1-2; TRBD1 agrees at 9 bases. The V gene's germline CDR1 is SGHVS and CDR2 FNYEAQ. Unmatched junction bases numbered 5, after V lost 2 bases and J lost 7 bases. The CDR3 is made up of 14 amino acids. The CDR3 spells CASSLPGTGSGYTF. The CDR3 DNA reads TGTGCCAGCAGCTTACCCGGGACAGGGAGTGGCTACACCTTC.

V and J are TRBV27 and TRBJ2-5, with no clear D. Germline V gene sequence: CDR1 MNHEY, CDR2 SMNVEV (reference sequence). CDR3 size: 14 residues. V was trimmed by 6 bases and J by 2 bases, leaving 13 bases between them. The CDR3 loop is CASSLFSGQETQYF. The CDR3 bases are TGTGCCAGCAGCCTTTTTTCAGGTCAAGAGACCCAGTACTTC.

This chain connects TRBV19 to TRBJ1-1; D possibly corresponds to TRBD1 (5 bases). CDR1 LNHDA and CDR2 SQIVND come from the germline V gene (reference sequence). Trimming took off 2 bases at V and 3 bases at J, with 10 bases between the two ends. This CDR3 comprises 14 residues. Here the CDR3 reads CASSIRAGDTEAFF. CDR3 nucleotides: TGTGCCAGTAGTATACGCGCGGGGGACACTGAAGCTTTCTTT.

The chain links TRBV27 to TRBJ2-5, with TRBD1 identical over 8 bases. Germline V gene data show CDR1 as MNHEY and CDR2 as SMNVEV (reference sequence). The length of the CDR3 is 15 residues. V lost 5 bases, J lost 5 bases, and 10 bases stayed unmatched. The CDR3 reads CASSRTGGRLETQYF. The CDR3 DNA reads TGTGCCAGCAGTCGAACAGGGGGGAGGTTGGAGACCCAGTACTTC.

Many counts were recorded for this clone. The chain employs TRBV2 and TRBJ1-5; TRBD1 might be the D (6 bases). Germline V CDR1 and CDR2: SNHLY, FYNNEI. The CDR3 is made up of 16 amino acids. V gave up 6 bases and J gave up 0 bases, with 15 bases separating them. This CDR3 is CASRDRGGYSNQPQHF. CDR3 coding DNA: TGTGCCAGCAGAGACCGCGGGGGCTATAGCAATCAGCCCCAGCATTTT. The whole variable domain, remainder taken from reference TRBV2 and TRBJ1-5, is EPEVTQTPSHQVTQMGQEVILRCVPISNHLYFYWYRQILGQKVEFLVSFYNNEISEKSEIFDDQFSVERPDGSNFTLKIRSTKLEDSAMYFCASRDRGGYSNQPQHFGDGTRLSIL.

The chain has TRBV6-5 and TRBJ2-3; tentative D call: TRBD1 (5 bases). V lost 0 bases and J lost 3, with 10 bases in between. From germline, CDR1 is MNHEY and CDR2 SVGAGI. This CDR3 comprises 15 residues. In nucleotides, the CDR3 is TGTGCCAGCAGTTACTCGGCAGGGCCGACAGATACGCAGTATTTT. Amino acids: CASSYSAGPTDTQYF.